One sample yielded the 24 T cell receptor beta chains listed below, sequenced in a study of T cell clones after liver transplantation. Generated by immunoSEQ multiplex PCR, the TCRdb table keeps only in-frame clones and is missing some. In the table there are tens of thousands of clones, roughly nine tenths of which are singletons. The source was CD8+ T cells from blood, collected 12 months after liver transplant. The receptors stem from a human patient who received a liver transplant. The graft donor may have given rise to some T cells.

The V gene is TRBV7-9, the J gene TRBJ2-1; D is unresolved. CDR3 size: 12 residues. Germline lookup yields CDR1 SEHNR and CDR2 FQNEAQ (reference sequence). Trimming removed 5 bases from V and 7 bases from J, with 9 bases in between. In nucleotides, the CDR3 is TGTGCCAGCAGCCCCGGATGGAATGAGCAGTTCTTC. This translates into CASSPGWNEQFF.

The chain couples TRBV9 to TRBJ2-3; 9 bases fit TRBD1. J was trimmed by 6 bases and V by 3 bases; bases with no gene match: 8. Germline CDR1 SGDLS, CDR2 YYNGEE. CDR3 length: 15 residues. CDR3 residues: CASSARDRELDTQYF. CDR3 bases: TGTGCCAGCAGCGCCCGGGACAGGGAACTGGATACGCAGTATTTT.

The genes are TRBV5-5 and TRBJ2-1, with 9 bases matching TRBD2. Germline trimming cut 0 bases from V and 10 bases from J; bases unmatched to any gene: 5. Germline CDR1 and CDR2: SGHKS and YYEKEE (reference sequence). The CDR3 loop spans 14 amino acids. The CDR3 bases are TGTGCCAGCAGCTTGGGAGGACTAGCGCCGGAGCAGTTCTTC. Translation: CASSLGGLAPEQFF.

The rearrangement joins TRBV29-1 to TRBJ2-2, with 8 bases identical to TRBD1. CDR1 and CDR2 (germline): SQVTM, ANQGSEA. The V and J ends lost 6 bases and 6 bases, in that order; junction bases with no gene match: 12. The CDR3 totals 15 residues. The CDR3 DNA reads TGCAGCGTCCACGGACAGGGATTGGGTCCCGGGGAGCTGTTTTTT. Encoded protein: CSVHGQGLGPGELFF.

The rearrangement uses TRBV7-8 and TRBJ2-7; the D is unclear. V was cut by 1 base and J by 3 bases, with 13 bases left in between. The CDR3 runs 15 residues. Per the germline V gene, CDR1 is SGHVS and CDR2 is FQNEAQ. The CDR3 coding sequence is TGTGCCAGCAGCTTAGGGTCTTTAGACGGCTACGAGCAGTACTTC. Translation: CASSLGSLDGYEQYF.

The CDR3, as DNA: TGTGCCAGCAGCTTTAAGGAGGGGGCCCAGTACTTC. This translates into CASSFKEGAQYF. The chain is built from TRBV5-6 and TRBJ2-5, with D perhaps assigned TRBD1 or TRBD2 (6 bases each). Germline CDR1 and CDR2: SGHDT and YYEEEE. This CDR3 is 12 amino acids long. Trimming cost V 2 bases and J 9 bases, with 11 bases left between them.

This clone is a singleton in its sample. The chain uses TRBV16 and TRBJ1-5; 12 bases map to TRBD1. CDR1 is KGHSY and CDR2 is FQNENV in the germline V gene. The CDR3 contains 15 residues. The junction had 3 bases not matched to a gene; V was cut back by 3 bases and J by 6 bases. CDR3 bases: TGTGCCAGCAGCCATGGGACAGGGGGCCTTCAGCCCCAGCATTTT. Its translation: CASSHGTGGLQPQHF.

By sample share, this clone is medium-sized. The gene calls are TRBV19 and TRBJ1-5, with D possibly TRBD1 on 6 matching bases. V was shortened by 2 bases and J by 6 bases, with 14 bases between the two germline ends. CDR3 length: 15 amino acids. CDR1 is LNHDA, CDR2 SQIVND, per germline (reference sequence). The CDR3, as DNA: TGTGCCAGTAGTATAACAGGGTCGTGGCTTCAGCCCCAGCATTTT. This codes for CASSITGSWLQPQHF.

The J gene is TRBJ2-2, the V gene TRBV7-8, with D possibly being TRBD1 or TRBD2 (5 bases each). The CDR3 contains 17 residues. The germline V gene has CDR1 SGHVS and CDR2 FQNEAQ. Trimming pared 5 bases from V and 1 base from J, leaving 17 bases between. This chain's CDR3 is CASSPGDVAKNTGELFF. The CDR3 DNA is TGTGCCAGCAGCCCCGGGGACGTAGCCAAGAACACCGGGGAGCTGTTTTTT.

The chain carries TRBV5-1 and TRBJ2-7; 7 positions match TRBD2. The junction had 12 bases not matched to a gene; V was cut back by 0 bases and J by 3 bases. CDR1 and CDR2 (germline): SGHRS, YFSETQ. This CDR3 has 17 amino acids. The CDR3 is CASSLAEVGGAYYEQYF. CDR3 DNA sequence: TGCGCCAGCAGCTTGGCCGAGGTGGGAGGGGCATACTACGAGCAGTACTTC.

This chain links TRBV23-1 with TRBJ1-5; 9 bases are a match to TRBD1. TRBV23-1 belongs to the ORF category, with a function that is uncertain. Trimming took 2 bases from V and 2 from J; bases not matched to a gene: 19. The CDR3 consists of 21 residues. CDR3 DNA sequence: TGCGCCAGCAGTCAAAGGCGGGACAGGGAATGCCCCTTTAGCTGCAATCAGCCCCAGCATTTT. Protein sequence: CASSQRRDRECPFSCNQPQHF.

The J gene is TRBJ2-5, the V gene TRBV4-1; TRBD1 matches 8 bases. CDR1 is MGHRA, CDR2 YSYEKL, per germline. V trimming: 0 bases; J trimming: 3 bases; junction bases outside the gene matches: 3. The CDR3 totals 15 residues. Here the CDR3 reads CASSQDQGQEETQYF. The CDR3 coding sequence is TGCGCCAGCAGCCAAGATCAGGGACAGGAAGAGACCCAGTACTTC.

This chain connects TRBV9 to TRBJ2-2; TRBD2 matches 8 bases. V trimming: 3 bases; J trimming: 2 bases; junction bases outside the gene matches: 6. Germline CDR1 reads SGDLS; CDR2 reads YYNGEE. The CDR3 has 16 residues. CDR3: CASSAFGTRNTGELFF. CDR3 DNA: TGTGCCAGCAGCGCTTTTGGGACTAGAAACACCGGGGAGCTGTTTTTT.

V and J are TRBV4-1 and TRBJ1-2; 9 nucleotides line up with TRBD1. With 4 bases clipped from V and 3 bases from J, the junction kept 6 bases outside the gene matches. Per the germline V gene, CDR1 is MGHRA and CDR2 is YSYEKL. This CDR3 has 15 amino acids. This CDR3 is CASSPETGGYYGYTF. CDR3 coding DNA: TGCGCCAGCAGCCCGGAGACAGGGGGATACTATGGCTACACCTTC.

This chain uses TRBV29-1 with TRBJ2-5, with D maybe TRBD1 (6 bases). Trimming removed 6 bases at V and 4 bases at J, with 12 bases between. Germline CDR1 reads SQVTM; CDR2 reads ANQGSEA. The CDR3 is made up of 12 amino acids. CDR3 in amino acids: CSVLGARETQYF. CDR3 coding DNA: TGCAGCGTGCTGGGGGCGCGAGAGACCCAGTACTTC.

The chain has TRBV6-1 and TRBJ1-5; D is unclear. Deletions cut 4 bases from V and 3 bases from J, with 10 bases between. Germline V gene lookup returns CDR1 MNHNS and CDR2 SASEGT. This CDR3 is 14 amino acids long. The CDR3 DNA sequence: TGTGCCAGCAGTGTTCGACTGATCAATCAGCCCCAGCATTTT. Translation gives CASSVRLINQPQHF.

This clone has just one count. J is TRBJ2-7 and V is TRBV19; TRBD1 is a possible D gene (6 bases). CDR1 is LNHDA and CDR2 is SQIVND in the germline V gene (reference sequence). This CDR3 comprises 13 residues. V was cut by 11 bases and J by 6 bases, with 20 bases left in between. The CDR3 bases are TGTGCCGTCTCACAGGGATCTGCGTTCGAGCAGTACTTC. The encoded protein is CAVSQGSAFEQYF. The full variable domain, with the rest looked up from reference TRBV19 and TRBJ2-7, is DGGITQSPKYLFRKEGQNVTLSCEQNLNHDAMYWYRQDPGQGLRLIYYSQIVNDFQKGDIAEGYSVSREKKESFPLTVTSAQKNPTAFYLCAVSQGSAFEQYFGPGTRLTVT.

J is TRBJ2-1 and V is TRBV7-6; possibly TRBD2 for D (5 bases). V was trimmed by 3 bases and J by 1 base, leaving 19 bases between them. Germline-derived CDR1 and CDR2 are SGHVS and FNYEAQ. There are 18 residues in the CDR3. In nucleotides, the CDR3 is TGTGCCAGCAGCTTCCCTAGCTCGGGCGGCCTTTCCTACAATGAGCAGTTCTTC. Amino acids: CASSFPSSGGLSYNEQFF. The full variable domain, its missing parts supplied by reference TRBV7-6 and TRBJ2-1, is GAGVSQSPRYKVTKRGQDVALRCDPISGHVSLYWYRQALGQGPEFLTYFNYEAQQDKSGLPNDRFSAERPEGSISTLTIQRTEQRDSAMYRCASSFPSSGGLSYNEQFFGPGTRLTVL.

This CDR3 reads CASSPWGNTEAFF. For the CDR3, the DNA is TGCGCCAGCAGCCCCTGGGGGAACACTGAAGCTTTCTTT. The chain couples TRBV5-1 to TRBJ1-1; D remains ambiguous. Germline loops: CDR1 SGHRS, CDR2 YFSETQ. This CDR3 has 13 residues. The ends were cut back, 4 bases at V and 1 base at J, with 8 bases in the middle.

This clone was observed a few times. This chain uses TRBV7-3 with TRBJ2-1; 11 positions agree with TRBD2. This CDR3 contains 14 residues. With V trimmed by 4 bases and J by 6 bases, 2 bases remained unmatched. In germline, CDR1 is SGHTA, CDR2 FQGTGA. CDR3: CASSWLAGGNEQFF. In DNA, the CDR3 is TGTGCCAGCAGCTGGCTAGCGGGAGGCAATGAGCAGTTCTTC.

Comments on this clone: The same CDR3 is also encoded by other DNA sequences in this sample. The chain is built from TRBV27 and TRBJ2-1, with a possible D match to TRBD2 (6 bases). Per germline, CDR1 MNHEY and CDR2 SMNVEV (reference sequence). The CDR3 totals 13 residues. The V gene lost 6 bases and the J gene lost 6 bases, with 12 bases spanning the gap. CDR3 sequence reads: CASSLRGGNEQFF. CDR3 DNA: TGTGCCAGCAGCCTGCGGGGTGGCAATGAGCAGTTCTTC.

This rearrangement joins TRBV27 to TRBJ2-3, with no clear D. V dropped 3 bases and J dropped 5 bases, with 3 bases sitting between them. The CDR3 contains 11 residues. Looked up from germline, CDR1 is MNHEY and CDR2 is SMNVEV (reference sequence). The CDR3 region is CASSFLDTQYF. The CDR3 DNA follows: TGTGCCAGCAGTTTCTTAGATACGCAGTATTTT.

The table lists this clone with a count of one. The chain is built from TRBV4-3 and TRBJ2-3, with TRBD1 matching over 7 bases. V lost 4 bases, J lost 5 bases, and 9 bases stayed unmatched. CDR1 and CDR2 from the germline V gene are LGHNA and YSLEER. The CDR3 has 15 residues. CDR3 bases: TGCGCCAGCAGCCGGACAGAGGGGGCCGAAGATACGCAGTATTTT. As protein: CASSRTEGAEDTQYF.

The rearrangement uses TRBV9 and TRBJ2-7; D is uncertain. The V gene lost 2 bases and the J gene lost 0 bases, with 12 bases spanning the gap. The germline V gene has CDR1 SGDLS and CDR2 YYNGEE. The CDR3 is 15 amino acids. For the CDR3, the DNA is TGTGCCAGCAGCGTTGATCTAGAGACCTCCTACGAGCAGTACTTC. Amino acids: CASSVDLETSYEQYF.